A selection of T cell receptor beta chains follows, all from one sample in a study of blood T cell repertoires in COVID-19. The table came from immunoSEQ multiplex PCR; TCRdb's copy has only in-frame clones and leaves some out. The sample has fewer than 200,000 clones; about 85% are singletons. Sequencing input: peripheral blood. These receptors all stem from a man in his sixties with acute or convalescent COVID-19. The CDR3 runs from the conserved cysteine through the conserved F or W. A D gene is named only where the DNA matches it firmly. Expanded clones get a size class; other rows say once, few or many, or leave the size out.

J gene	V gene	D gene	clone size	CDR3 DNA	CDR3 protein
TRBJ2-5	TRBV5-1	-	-	TGCGCCAGCAGCTTGGGCGAGCTTCAAGAGACCCAGTACTTC	CASSLGELQETQYF
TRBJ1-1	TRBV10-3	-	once	TGTGCCATCAGGAGGGCGAACACTGAAGCTTTCTTT	CAIRRANTEAFF
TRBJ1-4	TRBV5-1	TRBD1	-	TGCGCCAGCAGCTTGTCCGGGGACAGGGGGTATGAGGTATATGGAAAACTGTTTTTT	CASSLSGDRGYEVYGKLFF
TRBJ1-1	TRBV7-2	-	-	TGTGCCAGCAGCTCCCTTATAGGGGTGATTGAAGCTTTCTTT	CASSSLIGVIEAFF
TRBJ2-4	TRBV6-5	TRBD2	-	TGTGCCAGCAGAGCGGGAGGGGGGGACATTCAGTACTTC	CASRAGGGDIQYF
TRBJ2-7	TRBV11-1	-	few	TGTGCCAGCAGCTTGGCCGCAACCTACGAGCAGTACTTC	CASSLAATYEQYF
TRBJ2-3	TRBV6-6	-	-	TGTGCCAGCAGTTTAGTGGGGCTCACAGATACGCAGTATTTT	CASSLVGLTDTQYF
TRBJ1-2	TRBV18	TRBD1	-	TGTGCCAGCTCACGCGGGACAGGGGCCTCGTTAGATGGCTACACCTTC	CASSRGTGASLDGYTF
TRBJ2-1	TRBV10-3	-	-	TGTGCCATCAGTGGGAGGGCGGGGGCAATCGATGAGCAGTTCTTC	CAISGRAGAIDEQFF
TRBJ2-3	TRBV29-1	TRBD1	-	TGCAGCGTGACGGGACAGGGAGACACAGATACGCAGTATTTT	CSVTGQGDTDTQYF
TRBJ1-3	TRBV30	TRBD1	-	TGTGCCTGGAGTACTTCGGACAGGGACGGAAACACCATATATTTT	CAWSTSDRDGNTIYF
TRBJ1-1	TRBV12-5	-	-	TGTGCTAGTGGTCCACAGGGGAACACTGAAGCTTTCTTT	CASGPQGNTEAFF
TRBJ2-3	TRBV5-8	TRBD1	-	TGTGCCAGCAGCTTTGGACAGGGGAGCACAGATACGCAGTATTTT	CASSFGQGSTDTQYF
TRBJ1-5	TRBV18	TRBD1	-	TGTGCCAGCTCACGTCGGGACAGCGTTAGCAATCAGCCCCAGCATTTT	CASSRRDSVSNQPQHF
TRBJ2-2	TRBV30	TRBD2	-	TGTGCCTGGAGTACGGGTCGACTAGCCCGTGGAGGGGAGCTGTTTTTT	CAWSTGRLARGGELFF
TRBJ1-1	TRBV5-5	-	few	TGTGCCAGCAGCCAGGAGGGGCTGAGCACTGAAGCTTTCTTT	CASSQEGLSTEAFF
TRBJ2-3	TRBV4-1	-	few	TGCGCCAGCAGCCAAGCGGACATCACAGATACGCAGTATTTT	CASSQADITDTQYF
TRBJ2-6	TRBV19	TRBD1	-	TGTGCCAGTAGTATTAGAAGGGGGCTAGGAGGGGCCAACGTCCTGACTTTC	CASSIRRGLGGANVLTF
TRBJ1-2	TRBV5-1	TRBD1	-	TGCGCCAGCAGCTTGGCCCCCGACAGGGGTGGCTACACCTTC	CASSLAPDRGGYTF
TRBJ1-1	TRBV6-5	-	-	TGTGCCAGCACCTCGGAGAGCGAAGCTTTCTTT	CASTSESEAFF
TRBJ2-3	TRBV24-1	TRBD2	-	TGTGCCACCAGTGACCCACCGGGACTAGCGGGGGGAGATACGCAGTATTTT	CATSDPPGLAGGDTQYF
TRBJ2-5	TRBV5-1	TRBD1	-	TGCGCCAGCAGCTCCTCCGGGACAGGGCAAGAGACCCAGTACTTC	CASSSSGTGQETQYF